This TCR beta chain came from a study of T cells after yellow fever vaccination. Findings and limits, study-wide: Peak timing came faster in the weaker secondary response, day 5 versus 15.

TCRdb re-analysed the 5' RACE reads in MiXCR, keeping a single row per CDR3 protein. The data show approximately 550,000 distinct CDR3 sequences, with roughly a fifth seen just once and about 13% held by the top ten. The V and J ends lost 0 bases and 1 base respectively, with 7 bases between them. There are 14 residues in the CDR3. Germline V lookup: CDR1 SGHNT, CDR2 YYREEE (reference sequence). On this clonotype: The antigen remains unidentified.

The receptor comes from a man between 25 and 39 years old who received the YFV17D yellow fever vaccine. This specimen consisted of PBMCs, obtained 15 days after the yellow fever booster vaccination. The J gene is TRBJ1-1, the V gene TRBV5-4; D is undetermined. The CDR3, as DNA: TGTGCCAGCAGCTTGGGCATTGAGAACACTGAAGCTTTCTTT. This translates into CASSLGIENTEAFF.